This section outlines one T cell receptor (beta chain) sequence together with its context. No antigen is known for it. The length of the CDR3 is 14 residues. Trimming took 6 bases from V and 5 from J; bases not matched to a gene: 3. The germline CDR1 and CDR2 sequences are MNHEY and SMNVEV (reference sequence). These data belong to a study of post-analysis software for immune sequencing data. General study points: Patients showed TRBV5-6, TRBV5-1 and TRBV20-1 among roughly 5 TRBV segments more frequent than in controls.

Unique molecular identifiers tagged the TCR beta cDNA libraries. MiXCR, applied by TCRdb to the PCR reads, yields one record per CDR3 protein. This repertoire shows fewer than 850,000 distinct CDR3 sequences, roughly 50% found once; its top ten account for 4.9%. The clonotype comes from a girl aged 10 to 17 with multiple sclerosis. The sequenced sample consisted of blood. The chain has TRBV27 and TRBJ1-6; TRBD1 aligns across 8 bases. The CDR3 nucleotides read TGTGCCAGCAGACAACAGGGGGATAATTCACCCCTCCACTTT. Its translation is CASRQQGDNSPLHF.